This T cell receptor (beta chain) was captured in a study of T cells in tuberculosis. Only in-frame clones appear in the TCRdb table, and some are missing; sequencing was by immunoSEQ multiplex PCR. The data show 20,000 to 25,000 clones, 85% to 90% seen once. The CDR3 is 16 amino acids. Trimming shortened V by 0 bases and J by 0 bases, and 10 bases separated the two germline ends. The germline V gene encodes CDR1 SGHRS and CDR2 YFSETQ. The V call is TRBV5-1, the J call TRBJ1-3; D not certain. The sample comprised PBMCs. The clonotype originates from a donor aged 10-29 years with latent tuberculosis or without tuberculosis infection. CDR3 nucleotide sequence: TGCGCCAGCAGCTTGGGTGAGAGGTCCTCTGGAAACACCATATATTTT. Translated, it gives CASSLGERSSGNTIYF.